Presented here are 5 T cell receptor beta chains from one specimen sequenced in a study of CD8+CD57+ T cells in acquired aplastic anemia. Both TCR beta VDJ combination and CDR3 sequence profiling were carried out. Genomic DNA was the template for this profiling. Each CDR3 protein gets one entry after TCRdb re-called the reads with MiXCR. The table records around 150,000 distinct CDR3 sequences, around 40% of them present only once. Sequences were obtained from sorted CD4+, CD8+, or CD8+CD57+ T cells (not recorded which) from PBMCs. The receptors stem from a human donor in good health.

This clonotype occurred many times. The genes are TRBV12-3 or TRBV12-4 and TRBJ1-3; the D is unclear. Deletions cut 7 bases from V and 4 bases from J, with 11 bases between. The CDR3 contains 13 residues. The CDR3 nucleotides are TGTGCCAGCACCCTAAGGGCGGGAAACACCATATATTTT. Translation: CASTLRAGNTIYF.

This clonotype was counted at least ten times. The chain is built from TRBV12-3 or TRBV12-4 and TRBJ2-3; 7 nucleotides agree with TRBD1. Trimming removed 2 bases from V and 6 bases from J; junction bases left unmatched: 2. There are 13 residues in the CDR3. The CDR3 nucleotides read TGTGCCAGCAGTTTAAGGGGGCCCGATACGCAGTATTTT. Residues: CASSLRGPDTQYF.

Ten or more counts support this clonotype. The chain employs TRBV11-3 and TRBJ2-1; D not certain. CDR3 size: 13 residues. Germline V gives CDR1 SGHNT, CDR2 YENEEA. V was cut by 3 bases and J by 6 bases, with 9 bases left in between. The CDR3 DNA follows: TGTGCCAGCAGCTTGGGATCACTCAATGAGCAGTTCTTC. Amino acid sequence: CASSLGSLNEQFF.

The CDR3: CATSDPGTAFNEQFF. The CDR3 DNA reads as TGTGCCACCAGTGATCCGGGGACGGCCTTCAATGAGCAGTTCTTC. The rearrangement joins TRBV24-1 to TRBJ2-1; TRBD1 or TRBD2 may be the D gene (5 bases each). Germline V lookup: CDR1 KGHDR, CDR2 SFDVKD. This CDR3 contains 15 residues. V lost 3 bases, J lost 6 bases, and 14 bases lay in between.

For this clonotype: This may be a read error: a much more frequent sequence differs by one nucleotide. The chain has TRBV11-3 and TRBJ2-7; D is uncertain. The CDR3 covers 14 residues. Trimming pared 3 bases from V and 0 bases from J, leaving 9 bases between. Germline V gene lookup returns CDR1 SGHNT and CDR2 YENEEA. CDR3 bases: TGTGCCAGCAGCTTTACAGCTCGCTCCTACGAGCAGTACTTC. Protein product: CASSFTARSYEQYF.